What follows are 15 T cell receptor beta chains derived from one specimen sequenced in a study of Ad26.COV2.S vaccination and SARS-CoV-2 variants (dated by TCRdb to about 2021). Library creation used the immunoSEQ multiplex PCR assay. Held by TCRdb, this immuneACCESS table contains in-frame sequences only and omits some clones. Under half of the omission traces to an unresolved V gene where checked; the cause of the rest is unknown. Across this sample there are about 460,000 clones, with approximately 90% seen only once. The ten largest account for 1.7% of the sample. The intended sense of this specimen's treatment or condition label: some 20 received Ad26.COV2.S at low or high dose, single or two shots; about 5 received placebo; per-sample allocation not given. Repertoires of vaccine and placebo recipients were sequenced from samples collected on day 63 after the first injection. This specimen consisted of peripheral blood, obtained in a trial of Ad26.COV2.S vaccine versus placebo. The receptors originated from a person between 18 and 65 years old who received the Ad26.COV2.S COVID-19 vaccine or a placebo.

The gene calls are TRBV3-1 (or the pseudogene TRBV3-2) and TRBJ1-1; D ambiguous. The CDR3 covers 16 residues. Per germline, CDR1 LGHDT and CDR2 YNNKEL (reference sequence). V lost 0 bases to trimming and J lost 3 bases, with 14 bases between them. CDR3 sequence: CASSQDGSRPYTEAFF. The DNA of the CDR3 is TGTGCCAGCAGCCAAGATGGAAGCCGACCTTACACTGAAGCTTTCTTT.

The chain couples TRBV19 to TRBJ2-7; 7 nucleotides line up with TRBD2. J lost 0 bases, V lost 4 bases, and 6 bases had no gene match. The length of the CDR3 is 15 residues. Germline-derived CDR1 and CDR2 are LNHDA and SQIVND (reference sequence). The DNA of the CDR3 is TGTGCCAGTAGTACCCCGGGAGGCAGCTCCTACGAGCAGTACTTC. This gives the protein CASSTPGGSSYEQYF.

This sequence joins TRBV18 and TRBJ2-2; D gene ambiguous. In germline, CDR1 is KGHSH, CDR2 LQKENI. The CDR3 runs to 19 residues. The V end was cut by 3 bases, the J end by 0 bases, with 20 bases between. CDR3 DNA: TGTGCCAGCTCACCCCTCACCGGGTTGAACCGCGCGAACACCGGGGAGCTGTTTTTT. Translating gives CASSPLTGLNRANTGELFF. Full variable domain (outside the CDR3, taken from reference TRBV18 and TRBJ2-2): NAGVMQNPRHLVRRRGQEARLRCSPMKGHSHVYWYRQLPEEGLKFMVYLQKENIIDESGMPKERFSAEFPKEGPSILRIQQVVRGDSAAYFCASSPLTGLNRANTGELFFGEGSRLTVL.

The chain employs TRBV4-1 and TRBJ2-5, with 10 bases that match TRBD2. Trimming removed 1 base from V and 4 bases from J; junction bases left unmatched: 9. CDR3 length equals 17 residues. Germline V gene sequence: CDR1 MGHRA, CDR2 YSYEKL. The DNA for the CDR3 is TGCGCCAGCAGCCAAGGGCAACTAGCGGGGAATGGAGAGACCCAGTACTTC. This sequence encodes CASSQGQLAGNGETQYF.

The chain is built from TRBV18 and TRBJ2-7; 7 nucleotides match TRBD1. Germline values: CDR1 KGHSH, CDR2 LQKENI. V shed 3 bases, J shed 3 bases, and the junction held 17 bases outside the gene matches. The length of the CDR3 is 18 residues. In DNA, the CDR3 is TGTGCCAGCTCACCCAATCTTGGGGACAGACGCCGCTACTACGAGCAGTACTTC. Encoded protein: CASSPNLGDRRRYYEQYF. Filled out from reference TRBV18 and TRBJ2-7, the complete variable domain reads NAGVMQNPRHLVRRRGQEARLRCSPMKGHSHVYWYRQLPEEGLKFMVYLQKENIIDESGMPKERFSAEFPKEGPSILRIQQVVRGDSAAYFCASSPNLGDRRRYYEQYFGPGTRLTVT.

CDR3 nucleotides: TGTGCCACCAGCAGAGGGGCAGGGGAGGGTTACGAGCAGTACTTC. Amino acids: CATSRGAGEGYEQYF. This rearrangement joins TRBV15 to TRBJ2-7, with D possibly being TRBD2 (7 bases). Germline assignment: CDR1 LNHNV and CDR2 YYDKDF (reference sequence). The CDR3 spans 15 residues. Deletions cut 1 base from V and 4 bases from J, with 14 bases between.

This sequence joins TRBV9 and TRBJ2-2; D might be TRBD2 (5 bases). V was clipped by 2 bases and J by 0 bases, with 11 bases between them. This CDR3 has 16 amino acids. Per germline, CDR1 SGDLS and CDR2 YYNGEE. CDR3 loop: CASSVRGHSNTGELFF. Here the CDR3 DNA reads TGTGCCAGCAGCGTCCGAGGGCACTCGAACACCGGGGAGCTGTTTTTT.

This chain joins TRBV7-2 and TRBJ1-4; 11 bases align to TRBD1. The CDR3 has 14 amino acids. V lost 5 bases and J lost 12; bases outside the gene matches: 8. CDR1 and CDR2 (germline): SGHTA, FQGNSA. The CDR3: CASSLHSDRGQLFF. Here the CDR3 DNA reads TGTGCCAGCAGCCTTCACTCGGACAGGGGGCAACTGTTTTTT.

The CDR3 DNA sequence: TGCGCCAGCAGCTTGTCTAGCGGGGGCAACACAGATACGCAGTATTTT. Amino acid sequence: CASSLSSGGNTDTQYF. The chain recombines TRBV5-1 with TRBJ2-3; 10 nucleotides match TRBD2. V dropped 1 base and J dropped 2; count of bases not matched to a gene: 4. Germline CDR1 reads SGHRS; CDR2 reads YFSETQ. There are 16 residues in the CDR3.

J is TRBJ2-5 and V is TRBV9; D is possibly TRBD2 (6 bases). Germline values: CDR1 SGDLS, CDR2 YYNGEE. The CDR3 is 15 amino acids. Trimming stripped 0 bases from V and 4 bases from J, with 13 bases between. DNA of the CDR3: TGTGCCAGCAGCGTAGGGGCCGGGGGAGGAGAGACCCAGTACTTC. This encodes CASSVGAGGGETQYF.

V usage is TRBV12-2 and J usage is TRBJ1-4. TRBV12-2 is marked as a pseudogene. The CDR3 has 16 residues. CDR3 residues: CASRLVPGRGGEKLFF. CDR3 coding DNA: TGTGCAAGTCGCTTAGTTCCGGGGAGGGGAGGAGAAAAACTGTTTTTT.

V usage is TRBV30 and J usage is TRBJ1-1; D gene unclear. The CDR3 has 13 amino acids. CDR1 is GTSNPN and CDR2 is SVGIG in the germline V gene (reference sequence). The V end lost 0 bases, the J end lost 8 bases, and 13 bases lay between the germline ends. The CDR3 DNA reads TGTGCCTGGAGTGTAATTTTCGGGTACGAAGCTTTCTTT. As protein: CAWSVIFGYEAFF.

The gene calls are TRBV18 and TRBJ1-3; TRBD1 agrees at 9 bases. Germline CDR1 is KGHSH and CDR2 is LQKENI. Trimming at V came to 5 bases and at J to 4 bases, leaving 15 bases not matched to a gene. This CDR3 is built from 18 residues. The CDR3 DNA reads TGTGCCAGCTCAGGCCGGGACAGGGATTTCTCAAGAGGAAACACCATATATTTT. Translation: CASSGRDRDFSRGNTIYF.

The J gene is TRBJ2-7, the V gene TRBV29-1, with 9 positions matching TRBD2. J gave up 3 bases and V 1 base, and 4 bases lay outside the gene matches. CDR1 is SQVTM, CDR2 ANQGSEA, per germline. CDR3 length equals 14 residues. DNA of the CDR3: TGCAGCGTTGAAGCTAGCGGGAACCACTACGAGCAGTACTTC. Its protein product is CSVEASGNHYEQYF.

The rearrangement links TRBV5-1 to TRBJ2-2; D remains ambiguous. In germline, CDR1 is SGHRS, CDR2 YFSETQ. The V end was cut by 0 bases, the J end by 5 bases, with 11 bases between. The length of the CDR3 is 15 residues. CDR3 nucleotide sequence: TGCGCCAGCAGCTTGGTCTCCGGTCAAACCGGGGAGCTGTTTTTT. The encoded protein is CASSLVSGQTGELFF. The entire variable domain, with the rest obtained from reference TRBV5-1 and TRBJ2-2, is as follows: KAGVTQTPRYLIKTRGQQVTLSCSPISGHRSVSWYQQTPGQGLQFLFEYFSETQRNKGNFPGRFSGRQFSNSRSEMNVSTLELGDSALYLCASSLVSGQTGELFFGEGSRLTVL.